A single sample is the source of the 14 T cell receptor beta chains below, sequenced in a study of blood T cell repertoires in COVID-19. Libraries were prepared by immunoSEQ multiplex PCR; TCRdb keeps only in-frame clonotypes and omits some of them. The repertoire consists of 80,000 or so clones, with 80% to 90% occurring once and the leading ten covering about 18%. Sequenced: peripheral blood. All receptors derive from a woman aged 55-70 years with acute or convalescent COVID-19.

The chain is built from TRBV24-1 and TRBJ2-1; possible D gene TRBD2, 5 bases. CDR1 is KGHDR, CDR2 SFDVKD, per germline. Trimming shortened V by 6 bases and J by 0 bases, and 11 bases separated the two germline ends. The CDR3 has 15 amino acids. The CDR3 here is CATSRERSSYNEQFF. CDR3 in DNA: TGTGCCACCAGTCGAGAGCGGAGCTCCTACAATGAGCAGTTCTTC.

V and J are TRBV19 and TRBJ1-5; D remains ambiguous. The V gene lost 4 bases and the J gene lost 1 base, with 14 bases spanning the gap. This CDR3 is built from 16 residues. From germline, CDR1 is LNHDA and CDR2 SQIVND (reference sequence). This CDR3 reads CASSTVFGRSNQPQHF. CDR3 sequence (DNA): TGTGCCAGTAGTACAGTCTTCGGGAGAAGCAATCAGCCCCAGCATTTT.

The genes are TRBV11-2 and TRBJ1-4, with D unclear. The germline gives CDR1 SGHAT, CDR2 FQNNGV. CDR3 length: 14 residues. The ends were cut back, 1 base at V and 5 bases at J, with 8 bases in the middle. CDR3 bases: TGTGCCAGCAGCTTAGTTCCGGAGAATGAAAAACTGTTTTTT. This translates into CASSLVPENEKLFF. The full variable domain, in which reference TRBV11-2 and TRBJ1-4 provide the parts outside the CDR3, is EAGVAQSPRYKIIEKRQSVAFWCNPISGHATLYWYQQILGQGPKLLIQFQNNGVVDDSQLPKDRFSAERLKGVDSTLKIQPAKLEDSAVYLCASSLVPENEKLFFGSGTQLSVL.

CDR3 sequence (DNA): TGTGCCACCAGTGACAGAAATACACCAAACTATGGCTACACCTTC. As protein: CATSDRNTPNYGYTF. The chain has TRBV24-1 and TRBJ1-2; no reliable D call. The ends were cut back, 4 bases at V and 2 bases at J, with 13 bases in the middle. CDR3 length: 15 residues. Germline V lookup: CDR1 KGHDR, CDR2 SFDVKD.

This clone was seen a few times. The V call is TRBV7-6, the J call TRBJ2-3, with 8 bases aligning to TRBD1. The CDR3 has 16 amino acids. Germline V gene lookup returns CDR1 SGHVS and CDR2 FNYEAQ. V lost 0 bases to trimming and J lost 4 bases; unmatched junction nucleotides: 6. CDR3 in DNA: TGTGCCAGCAGCTTAGCGCTGGACAGGGCCCCAGATACGCAGTATTTT. Its protein is CASSLALDRAPDTQYF.

J is TRBJ2-3 and V is TRBV9, with TRBD2 identical over 9 bases. The V gene's germline CDR1 is SGDLS and CDR2 YYNGEE. This CDR3 region has 17 residues. With 0 bases clipped from V and 4 bases from J, the junction kept 9 bases outside the gene matches. CDR3 nucleotide sequence: TGTGCCAGCAGCGTAGCCGGCGGGGGGGCCGGGGCAGATACGCAGTATTTT. This gives the protein CASSVAGGGAGADTQYF.

CDR3 protein: CASSQDSRGDEKLFF. CDR3 in DNA: TGCGCCAGCAGCCAAGATTCCAGGGGCGACGAAAAACTGTTTTTT. The rearrangement links TRBV4-1 to TRBJ1-4; a possible D gene is TRBD1 (6 bases). The CDR3 has 15 amino acids. Deletions cut 0 bases from V and 8 bases from J, with 13 bases between. Looked up from germline, CDR1 is MGHRA and CDR2 is YSYEKL.

V and J are TRBV11-3 and TRBJ2-2; TRBD2 is a possible D gene (5 bases). Germline CDR1 and CDR2: SGHNT and YENEEA. The CDR3 is 15 amino acids. V shed 5 bases and J shed 2 bases, with 12 bases lying between them. The CDR3 is CASSPSGFNTGELFF. The CDR3 DNA follows: TGTGCCAGCAGCCCTTCGGGATTTAACACCGGGGAGCTGTTTTTT.

V is TRBV28 and J is TRBJ1-2; 8 nucleotides match TRBD1. V gave up 5 bases and J gave up 4 bases; unmatched junction bases: 9. This CDR3 has 15 residues. The germline CDR1 and CDR2 sequences are MDHEN and SYDVKM. In DNA form, the CDR3 reads TGTGCCAGCAGTCTACCACAGGGGGTGGTCTATGGCTACACCTTC. It yields the protein CASSLPQGVVYGYTF.

This clone appeared many times. The identical CDR3 is also encoded by other nucleotide sequences in the sample. The rearrangement uses TRBV2 and TRBJ2-5; TRBD1 agrees at 9 bases. CDR1 SNHLY and CDR2 FYNNEI come from the germline V gene. CDR3 length equals 15 residues. The V gene end was trimmed by 3 bases and the J gene end by 1 base; junction bases not matched to a gene: 3. CDR3 bases: TGTGCCAGCAGTGAGGACAGGGGCTTCCAAGAGACCCAGTACTTC. Translated, it gives CASSEDRGFQETQYF. The full variable domain, completed using reference TRBV2 and TRBJ2-5, is EPEVTQTPSHQVTQMGQEVILRCVPISNHLYFYWYRQILGQKVEFLVSFYNNEISEKSEIFDDQFSVERPDGSNFTLKIRSTKLEDSAMYFCASSEDRGFQETQYFGPGTRLLVL.

The rearrangement uses TRBV4-1 and TRBJ2-3; 8 bases map to TRBD2. Germline CDR1 MGHRA, CDR2 YSYEKL. CDR3 length: 17 residues. J lost 7 bases, V lost 1 base, and 13 bases had no gene match. Here the CDR3 DNA reads TGCGCCAGCAGCCAAGGGCTCGCGGGGGGTACCGGTAATACGCAGTATTTT. Protein: CASSQGLAGGTGNTQYF.

V gene TRBV28 combines with J gene TRBJ1-6, with D perhaps matching TRBD1 (6 bases). The ends were cut back, 3 bases at V and 6 bases at J, with 12 bases in the middle. The germline CDR1 and CDR2 sequences are MDHEN and SYDVKM. The CDR3 runs to 15 residues. Written as DNA, the CDR3 is TGTGCCAGCAGTTTGGAGCGAGGGGGTAATTCACCCCTCCACTTT. This sequence encodes CASSLERGGNSPLHF.

V usage is TRBV6-2 or TRBV6-3 and J usage is TRBJ1-2, with 8 bases lining up with TRBD1. From germline, CDR1 is MNHEY and CDR2 SVGEGT. The CDR3 runs 15 residues. J lost 9 bases, V lost 0 bases, and 9 bases had no gene match. CDR3 nucleotide sequence: TGTGCCAGCAGTTACTCGACCAGGGGGCTGATAAGCTACACCTTC. This gives the protein CASSYSTRGLISYTF.

This clone was counted a single time. The chain has TRBV5-6 and TRBJ2-3, with D perhaps TRBD2 (5 bases). CDR1 is SGHDT and CDR2 is YYEEEE in the germline V gene. The CDR3 runs 13 residues. Trimming took 5 bases from V and 0 from J, leaving 7 bases between them. The DNA for the CDR3 is TGTGCCAGCAGACTAGATAGCACAGATACGCAGTATTTT. Its protein product is CASRLDSTDTQYF.